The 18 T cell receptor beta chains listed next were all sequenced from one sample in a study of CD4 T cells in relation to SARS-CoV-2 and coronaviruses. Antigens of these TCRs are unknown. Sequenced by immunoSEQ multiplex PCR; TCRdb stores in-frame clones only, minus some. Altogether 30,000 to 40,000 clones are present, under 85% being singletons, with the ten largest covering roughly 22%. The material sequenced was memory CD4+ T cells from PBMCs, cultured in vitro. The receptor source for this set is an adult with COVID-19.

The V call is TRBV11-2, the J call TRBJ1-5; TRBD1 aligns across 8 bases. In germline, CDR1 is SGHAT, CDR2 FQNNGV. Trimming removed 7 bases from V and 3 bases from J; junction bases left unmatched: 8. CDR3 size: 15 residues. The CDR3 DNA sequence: TGTGCCAGCACGGTCGGGACAGGTTCCAATCAGCCCCAGCATTTT. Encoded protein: CASTVGTGSNQPQHF.

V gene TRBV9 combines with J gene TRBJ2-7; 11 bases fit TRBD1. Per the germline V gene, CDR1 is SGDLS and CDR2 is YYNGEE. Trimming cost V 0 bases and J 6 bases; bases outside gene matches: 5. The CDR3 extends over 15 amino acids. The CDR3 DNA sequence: TGTGCCAGCAGCGTAGCGCCGGGACAGGGGGGCGAGCAGTACTTC. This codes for CASSVAPGQGGEQYF.

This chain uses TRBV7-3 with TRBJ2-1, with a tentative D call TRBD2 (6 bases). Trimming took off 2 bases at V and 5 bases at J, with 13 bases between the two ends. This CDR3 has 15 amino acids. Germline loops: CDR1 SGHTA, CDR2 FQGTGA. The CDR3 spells CASSLGMSGDNEQFF. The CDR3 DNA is TGTGCCAGCAGCTTAGGTATGTCGGGGGACAATGAGCAGTTCTTC.

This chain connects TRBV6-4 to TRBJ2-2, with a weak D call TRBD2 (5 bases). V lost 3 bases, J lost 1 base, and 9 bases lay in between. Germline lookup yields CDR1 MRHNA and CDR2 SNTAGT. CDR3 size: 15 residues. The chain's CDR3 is CASSERSGNTGELFF. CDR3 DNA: TGTGCCAGCAGTGAGAGAAGCGGGAACACCGGGGAGCTGTTTTTT.

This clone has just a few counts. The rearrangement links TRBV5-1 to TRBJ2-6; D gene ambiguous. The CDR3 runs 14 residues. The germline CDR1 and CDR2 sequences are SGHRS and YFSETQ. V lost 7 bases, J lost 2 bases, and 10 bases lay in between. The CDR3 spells CASGDTAGANVLTF. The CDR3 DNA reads TGCGCCAGCGGAGACACAGCTGGGGCCAACGTCCTGACTTTC.

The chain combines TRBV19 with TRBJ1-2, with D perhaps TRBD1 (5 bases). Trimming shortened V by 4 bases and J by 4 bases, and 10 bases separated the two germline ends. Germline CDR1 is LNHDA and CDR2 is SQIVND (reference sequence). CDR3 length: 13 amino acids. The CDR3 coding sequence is TGTGCCAGTAGTACTCGACAGAGCTATGGCTACACCTTC. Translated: CASSTRQSYGYTF.

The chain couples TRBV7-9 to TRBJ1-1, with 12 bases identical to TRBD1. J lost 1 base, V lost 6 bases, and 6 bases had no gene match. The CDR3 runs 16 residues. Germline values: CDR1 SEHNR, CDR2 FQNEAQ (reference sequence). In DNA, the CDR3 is TGTGCCAGCAGTCGGGGGACAGGGGGCACGAACACTGAAGCTTTCTTT. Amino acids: CASSRGTGGTNTEAFF. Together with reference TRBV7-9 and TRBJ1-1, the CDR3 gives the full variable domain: DTGVSQNPRHKITKRGQNVTFRCDPISEHNRLYWYRQTLGQGPEFLTYFQNEAQLEKSRLLSDRFSAERPKGSFSTLEIQRTEQGDSAMYLCASSRGTGGTNTEAFFGQGTRLTVV.

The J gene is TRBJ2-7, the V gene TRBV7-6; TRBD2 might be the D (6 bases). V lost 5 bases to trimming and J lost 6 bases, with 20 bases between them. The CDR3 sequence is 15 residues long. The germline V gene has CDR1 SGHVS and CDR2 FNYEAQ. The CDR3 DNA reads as TGTGCCAGCAGCCCAGTGGGTTGGGAGGCTCGCGAGCAGTACTTC. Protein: CASSPVGWEAREQYF.

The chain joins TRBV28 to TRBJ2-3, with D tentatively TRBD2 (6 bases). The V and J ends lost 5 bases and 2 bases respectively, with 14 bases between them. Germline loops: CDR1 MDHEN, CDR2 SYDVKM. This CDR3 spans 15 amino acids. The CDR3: CASSNSGATTDTQYF. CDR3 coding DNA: TGTGCCAGCAGTAACTCGGGAGCCACCACAGATACGCAGTATTTT. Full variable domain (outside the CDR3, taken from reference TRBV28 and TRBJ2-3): DVKVTQSSRYLVKRTGEKVFLECVQDMDHENMFWYRQDPGLGLRLIYFSYDVKMKEKGDIPEGYSVSREKKERFSLILESASTNQTSMYLCASSNSGATTDTQYFGPGTRLTVL.

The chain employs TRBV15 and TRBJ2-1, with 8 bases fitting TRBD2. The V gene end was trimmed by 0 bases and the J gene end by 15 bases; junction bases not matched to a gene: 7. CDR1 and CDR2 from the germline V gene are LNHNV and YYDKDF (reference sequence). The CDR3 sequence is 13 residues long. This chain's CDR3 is CATSRDRAGERFF. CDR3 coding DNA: TGTGCCACCAGCAGAGATCGAGCGGGAGAACGGTTCTTC.

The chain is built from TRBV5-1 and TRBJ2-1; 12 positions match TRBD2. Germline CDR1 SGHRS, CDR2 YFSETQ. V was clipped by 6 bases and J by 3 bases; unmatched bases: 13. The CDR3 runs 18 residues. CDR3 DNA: TGCGCCAGCAAACCGGGGATCCTAGCGGGAGGGCTCTACAATGAGCAGTTCTTC. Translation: CASKPGILAGGLYNEQFF.

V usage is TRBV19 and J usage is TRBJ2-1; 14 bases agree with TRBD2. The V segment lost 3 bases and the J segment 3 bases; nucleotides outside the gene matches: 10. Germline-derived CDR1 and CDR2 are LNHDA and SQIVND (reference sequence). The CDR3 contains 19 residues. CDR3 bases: TGTGCCAGTAGTATTGTCGGGACTAGCGGGAGTACCTTCTACAATGAGCAGTTCTTC. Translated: CASSIVGTSGSTFYNEQFF.

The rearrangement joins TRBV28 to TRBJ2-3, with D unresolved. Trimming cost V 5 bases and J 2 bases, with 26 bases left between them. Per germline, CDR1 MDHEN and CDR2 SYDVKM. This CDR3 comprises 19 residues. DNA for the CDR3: TGTGCCAGCAGTCAAATACCCGAACCCGGCGAAGCCTTCACAGATACGCAGTATTTT. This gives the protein CASSQIPEPGEAFTDTQYF. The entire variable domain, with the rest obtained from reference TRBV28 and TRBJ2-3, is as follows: DVKVTQSSRYLVKRTGEKVFLECVQDMDHENMFWYRQDPGLGLRLIYFSYDVKMKEKGDIPEGYSVSREKKERFSLILESASTNQTSMYLCASSQIPEPGEAFTDTQYFGPGTRLTVL.

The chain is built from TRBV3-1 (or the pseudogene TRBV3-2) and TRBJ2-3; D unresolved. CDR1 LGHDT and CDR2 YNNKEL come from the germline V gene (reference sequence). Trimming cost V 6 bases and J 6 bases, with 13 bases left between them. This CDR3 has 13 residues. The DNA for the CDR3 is TGTGCCAGCAGGCAAAGCCCCCGGGATACGCAGTATTTT. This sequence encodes CASRQSPRDTQYF.

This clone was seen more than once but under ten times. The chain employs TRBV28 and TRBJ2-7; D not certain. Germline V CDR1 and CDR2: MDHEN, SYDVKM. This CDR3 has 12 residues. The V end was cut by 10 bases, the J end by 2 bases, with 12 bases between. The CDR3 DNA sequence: TGTGCCACAAATTCTAACACCTACGAGCAGTACTTC. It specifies CATNSNTYEQYF.

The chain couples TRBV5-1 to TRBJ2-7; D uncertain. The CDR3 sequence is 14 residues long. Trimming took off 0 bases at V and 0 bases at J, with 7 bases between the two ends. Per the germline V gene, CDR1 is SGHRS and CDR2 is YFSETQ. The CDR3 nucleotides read TGCGCCAGCAGCTTGGGCAGGAGCTCCTACGAGCAGTACTTC. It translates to CASSLGRSSYEQYF.

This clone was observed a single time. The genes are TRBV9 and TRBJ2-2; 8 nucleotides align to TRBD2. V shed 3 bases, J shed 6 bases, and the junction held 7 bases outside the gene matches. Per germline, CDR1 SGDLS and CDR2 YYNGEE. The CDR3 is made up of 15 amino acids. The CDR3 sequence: CASSASGSRAGELFF. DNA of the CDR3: TGTGCCAGCAGCGCCAGCGGGAGCAGGGCCGGGGAGCTGTTTTTT.

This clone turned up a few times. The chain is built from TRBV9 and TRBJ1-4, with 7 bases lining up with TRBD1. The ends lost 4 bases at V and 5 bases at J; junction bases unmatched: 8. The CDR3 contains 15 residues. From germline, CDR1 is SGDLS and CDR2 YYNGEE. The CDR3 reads CASSLGTASNEKLFF. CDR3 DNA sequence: TGTGCCAGCAGCCTTGGGACAGCTTCCAATGAAAAACTGTTTTTT.